The clone carrying this T cell receptor beta chain was seen just once. The V end lost 1 base, the J end lost 7 bases, and 13 bases lay between the germline ends. This CDR3 comprises 15 residues. Germline V gene lookup returns CDR1 SGHTA and CDR2 FQGNSA. This sample was taken from a study of blood T cell repertoires in COVID-19. About the study: The samples span acute and convalescent COVID-19 from the United States, Italy and Spain. Nucleic acid was either cDNA or gDNA, and it came from T cells, B-cell-depleted T cells, or PBMCs.

Original handling: Nucleated cell counts were estimated from reference gene primer amplification. Measured with immunoSEQ multiplex PCR; TCRdb has only the in-frame clones, and not every one. That table supplies the V and J calls and clone size; D and trimming were determined from the DNA. The repertoire has approximately 27,000 clones, roughly nine tenths of them found once; the top ten carry over 40%. The chain employs TRBV7-2 and TRBJ2-2; D is possibly TRBD1 (6 bases). Source material: peripheral blood. This receptor was obtained from a human donor with acute or convalescent COVID-19. The donor label of this sample is uncertain. The CDR3 coding sequence is TGTGCCAGCAGCTTAGTGCTGGGGGCGGTCGGGGAGCTGTTTTTT. Residues: CASSLVLGAVGELFF.